The clone carrying this TCR beta chain has ten or more counts. This specimen comes from a study of T-cell reconstitution after alpha-beta-depleted transplantation in children. V lost 1 base, J lost 6 bases, and 7 bases lay in between. Germline V gene sequence: CDR1 SQVTM, CDR2 ANQGSEA. The length of the CDR3 is 11 residues. The TCRbeta library incorporated unique molecular identifiers. TCRdb used MiXCR to reprocess the PCR reads, holding one entry per CDR3 protein. This table holds about 72,000 distinct CDR3 sequences, about 7% found once. The sequencing here drew on PBMCs from the stem cell graft donor, taken from the stem cell graft. This clonotype originated in a human donor who donated a stem cell graft to a child with acute lymphoblastic leukemia. This chain uses TRBV29-1 with TRBJ2-7; D is ambiguous. The CDR3 nucleotides are TGCAGCGTTGAAGGCGGTTCCGAGCAGTACTTC. This encodes CSVEGGSEQYF.